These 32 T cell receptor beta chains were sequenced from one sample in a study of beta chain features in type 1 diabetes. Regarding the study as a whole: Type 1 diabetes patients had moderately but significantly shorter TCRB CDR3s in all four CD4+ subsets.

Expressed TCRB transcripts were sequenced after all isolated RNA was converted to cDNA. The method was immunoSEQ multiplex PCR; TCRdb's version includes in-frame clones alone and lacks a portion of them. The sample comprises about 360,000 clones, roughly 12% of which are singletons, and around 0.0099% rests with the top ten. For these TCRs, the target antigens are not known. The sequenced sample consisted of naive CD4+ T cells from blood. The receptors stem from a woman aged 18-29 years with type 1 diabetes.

The DNA for the CDR3 is TGTGCCAGCAGCTCAAACGGGAGGGTAAACACCGGGGAGCTGTTTTTT. It translates to CASSSNGRVNTGELFF. The J gene is TRBJ2-2, the V gene TRBV9, with 8 bases matching TRBD2. This CDR3 is built from 16 residues. J lost 2 bases, V lost 4 bases, and 7 bases had no gene match. The germline V gene encodes CDR1 SGDLS and CDR2 YYNGEE.

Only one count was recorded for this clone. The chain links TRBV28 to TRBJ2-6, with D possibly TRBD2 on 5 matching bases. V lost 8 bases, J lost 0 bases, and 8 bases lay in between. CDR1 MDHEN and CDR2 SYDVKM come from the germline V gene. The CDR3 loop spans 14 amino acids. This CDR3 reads CASGSNSGANVLTF. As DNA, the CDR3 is TGTGCCAGCGGGAGCAACTCTGGGGCCAACGTCCTGACTTTC.

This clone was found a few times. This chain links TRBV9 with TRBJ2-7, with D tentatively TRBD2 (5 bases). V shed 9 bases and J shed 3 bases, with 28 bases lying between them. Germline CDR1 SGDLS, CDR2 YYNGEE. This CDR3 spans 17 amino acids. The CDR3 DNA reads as TGTGCCATCGCACTAGGAACGGCACCTCCCAACCACTACGAGCAGTACTTC. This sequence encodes CAIALGTAPPNHYEQYF.

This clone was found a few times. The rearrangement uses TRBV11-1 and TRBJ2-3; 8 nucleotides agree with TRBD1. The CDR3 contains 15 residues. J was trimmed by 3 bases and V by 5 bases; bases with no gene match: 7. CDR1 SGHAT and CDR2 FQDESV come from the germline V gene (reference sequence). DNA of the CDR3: TGTGCCAGCAGCCCAACGGGACAGGAGACAGATACGCAGTATTTT. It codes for CASSPTGQETDTQYF.

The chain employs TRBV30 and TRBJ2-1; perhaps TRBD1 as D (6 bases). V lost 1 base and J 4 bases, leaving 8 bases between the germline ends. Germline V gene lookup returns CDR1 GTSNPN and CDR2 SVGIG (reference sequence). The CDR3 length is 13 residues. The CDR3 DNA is TGTGCCTGGAGTGCGGGACAATACAATGAGCAGTTCTTC. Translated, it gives CAWSAGQYNEQFF.

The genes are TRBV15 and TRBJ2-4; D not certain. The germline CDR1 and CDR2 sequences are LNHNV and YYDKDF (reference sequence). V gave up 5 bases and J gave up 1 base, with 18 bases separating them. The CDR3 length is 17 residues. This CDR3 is CATSWAPGYDAKNIQYF. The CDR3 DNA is TGTGCCACCAGCTGGGCGCCAGGATATGATGCCAAAAACATTCAGTACTTC.

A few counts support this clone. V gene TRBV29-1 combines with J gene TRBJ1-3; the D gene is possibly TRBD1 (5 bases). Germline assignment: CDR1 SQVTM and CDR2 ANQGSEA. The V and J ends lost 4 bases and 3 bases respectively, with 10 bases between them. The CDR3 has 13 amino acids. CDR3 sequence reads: CSVVSGGGNTIYF. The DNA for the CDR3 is TGCAGCGTTGTATCGGGGGGTGGAAACACCATATATTTT.

The CDR3 DNA reads as TGTGCCAGCAGCGTAGGACAGGATCAGCCCCAGCATTTT. Translation gives CASSVGQDQPQHF. The chain employs TRBV9 and TRBJ1-5; tentative D call: TRBD1 (6 bases). CDR3 length equals 13 residues. Trimming took off 0 bases at V and 5 bases at J, with 6 bases between the two ends. The V gene's germline CDR1 is SGDLS and CDR2 YYNGEE.

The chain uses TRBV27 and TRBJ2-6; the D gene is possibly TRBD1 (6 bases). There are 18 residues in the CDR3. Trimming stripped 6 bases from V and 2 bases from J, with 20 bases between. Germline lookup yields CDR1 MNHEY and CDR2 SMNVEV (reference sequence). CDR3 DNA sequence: TGTGCCAGCAGGACTTACAGTGGTGGGACACCTGGGGCCAACGTCCTGACTTTC. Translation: CASRTYSGGTPGANVLTF.

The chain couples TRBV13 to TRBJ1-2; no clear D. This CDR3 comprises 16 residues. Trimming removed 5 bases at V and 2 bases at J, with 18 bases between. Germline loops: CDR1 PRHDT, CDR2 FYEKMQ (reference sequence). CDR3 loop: CASSVRTASGNYGYTF. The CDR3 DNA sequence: TGTGCCAGCAGCGTCCGGACGGCGAGCGGGAACTATGGCTACACCTTC.

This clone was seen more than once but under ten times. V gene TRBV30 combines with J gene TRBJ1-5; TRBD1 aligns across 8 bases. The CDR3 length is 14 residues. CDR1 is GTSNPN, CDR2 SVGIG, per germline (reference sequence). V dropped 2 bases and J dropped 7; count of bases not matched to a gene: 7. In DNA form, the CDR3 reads TGTGCCTGGAGTACGGACAGGGTAGAGCAGCCCCAGCATTTT. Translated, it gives CAWSTDRVEQPQHF.

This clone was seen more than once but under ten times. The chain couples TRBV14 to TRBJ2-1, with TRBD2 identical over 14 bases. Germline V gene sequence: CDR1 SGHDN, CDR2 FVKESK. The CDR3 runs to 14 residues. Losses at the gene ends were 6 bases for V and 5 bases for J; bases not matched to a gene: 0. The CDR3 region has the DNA TGTGCCAGCAGGGGACTAGCGGGGGACAATGAGCAGTTCTTC. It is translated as CASRGLAGDNEQFF.

CDR3 sequence reads: CASSADAGRDGYTF. Written as DNA, the CDR3 is TGCGCCAGCAGCGCGGACGCTGGGAGAGATGGCTACACCTTC. The V and J genes are TRBV5-1 and TRBJ1-2; D is unclear. The germline V and J ends were trimmed by 4 bases and 6 bases, with 16 bases remaining between them. Germline-derived CDR1 and CDR2 are SGHRS and YFSETQ. This CDR3 is 14 amino acids long. The full variable domain, completed using reference TRBV5-1 and TRBJ1-2, is KAGVTQTPRYLIKTRGQQVTLSCSPISGHRSVSWYQQTPGQGLQFLFEYFSETQRNKGNFPGRFSGRQFSNSRSEMNVSTLELGDSALYLCASSADAGRDGYTFGSGTRLTVV.

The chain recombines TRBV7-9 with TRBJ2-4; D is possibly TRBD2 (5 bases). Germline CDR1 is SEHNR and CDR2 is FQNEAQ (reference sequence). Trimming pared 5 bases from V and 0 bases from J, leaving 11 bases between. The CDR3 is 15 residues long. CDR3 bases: TGTGCCAGCAGCCCCATGCGGGCAGCCAAAAACATTCAGTACTTC. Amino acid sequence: CASSPMRAAKNIQYF.

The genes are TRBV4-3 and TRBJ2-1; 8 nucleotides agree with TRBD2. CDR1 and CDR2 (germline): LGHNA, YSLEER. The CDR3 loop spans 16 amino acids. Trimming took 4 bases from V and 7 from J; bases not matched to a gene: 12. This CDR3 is CASSPLAGPPRNEQFF. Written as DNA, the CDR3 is TGCGCCAGCAGCCCCTTAGCGGGGCCCCCGAGGAATGAGCAGTTCTTC.

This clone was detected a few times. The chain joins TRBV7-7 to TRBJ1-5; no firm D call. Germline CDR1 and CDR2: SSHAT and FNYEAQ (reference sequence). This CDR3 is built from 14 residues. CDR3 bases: TGTGCTACCCCATCGGGAGTTGCTAATCAGCCCCAGCATTTT. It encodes CATPSGVANQPQHF.

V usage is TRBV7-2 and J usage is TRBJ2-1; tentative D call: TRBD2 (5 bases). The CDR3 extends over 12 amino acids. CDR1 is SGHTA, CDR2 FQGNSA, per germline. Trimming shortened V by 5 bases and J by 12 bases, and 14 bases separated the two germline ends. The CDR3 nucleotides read TGTGCCAGCAGCGTACCGGGATTATTGCAGTTCTTC. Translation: CASSVPGLLQFF.

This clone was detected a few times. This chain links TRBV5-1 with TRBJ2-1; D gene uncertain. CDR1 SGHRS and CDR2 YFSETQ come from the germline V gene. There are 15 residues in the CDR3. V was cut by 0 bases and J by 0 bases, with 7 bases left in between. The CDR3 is CASSLDPSSYNEQFF. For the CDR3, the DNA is TGCGCCAGCAGCTTGGATCCCTCCTCCTACAATGAGCAGTTCTTC.

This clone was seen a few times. CDR3 nucleotide sequence: TGCGCCAGCAGCCCTCCGGGACAGGGTTCCTACGAGCAGTACTTC. Protein sequence: CASSPPGQGSYEQYF. The chain has TRBV5-1 and TRBJ2-7; 9 nucleotides match TRBD1. Germline CDR1 and CDR2: SGHRS and YFSETQ. Trimming took 4 bases from V and 1 from J; bases not matched to a gene: 6. This CDR3 has 15 amino acids.

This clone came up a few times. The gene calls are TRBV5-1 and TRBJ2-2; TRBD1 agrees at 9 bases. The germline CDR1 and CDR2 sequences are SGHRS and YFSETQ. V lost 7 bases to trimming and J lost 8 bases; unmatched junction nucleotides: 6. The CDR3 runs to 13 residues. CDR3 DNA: TGCGCCAGCCGGGACAGGGAAGTTGGGGAGCTGTTTTTT. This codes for CASRDREVGELFF.

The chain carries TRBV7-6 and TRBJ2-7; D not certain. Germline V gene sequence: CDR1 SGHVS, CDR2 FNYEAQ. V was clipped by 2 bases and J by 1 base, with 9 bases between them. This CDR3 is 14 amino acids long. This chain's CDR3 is CASSLNPSSYEQYF. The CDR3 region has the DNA TGTGCCAGCAGCTTAAACCCTAGTTCCTACGAGCAGTACTTC.

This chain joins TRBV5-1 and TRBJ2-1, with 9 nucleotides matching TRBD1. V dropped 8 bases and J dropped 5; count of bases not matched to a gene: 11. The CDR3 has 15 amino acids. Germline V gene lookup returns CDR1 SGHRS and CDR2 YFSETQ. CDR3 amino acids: CASITGTGLNNEQFF. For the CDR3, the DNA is TGCGCCAGTATTACCGGGACAGGGCTTAACAATGAGCAGTTCTTC.

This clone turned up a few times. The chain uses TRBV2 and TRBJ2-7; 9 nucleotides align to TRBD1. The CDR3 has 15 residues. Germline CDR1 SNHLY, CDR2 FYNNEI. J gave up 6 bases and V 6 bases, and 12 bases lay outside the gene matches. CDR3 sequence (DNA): TGTGCCAGCAGCTCTCGGACAGGGGTCTTTGGCGAGCAGTACTTC. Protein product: CASSSRTGVFGEQYF.

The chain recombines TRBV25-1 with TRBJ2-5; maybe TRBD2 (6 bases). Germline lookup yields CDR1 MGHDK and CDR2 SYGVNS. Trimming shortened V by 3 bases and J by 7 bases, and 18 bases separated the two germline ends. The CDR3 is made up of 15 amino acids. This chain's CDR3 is CASSDVPPSGGTQYF. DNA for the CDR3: TGTGCCAGCAGTGATGTACCCCCGTCCGGGGGGACCCAGTACTTC.

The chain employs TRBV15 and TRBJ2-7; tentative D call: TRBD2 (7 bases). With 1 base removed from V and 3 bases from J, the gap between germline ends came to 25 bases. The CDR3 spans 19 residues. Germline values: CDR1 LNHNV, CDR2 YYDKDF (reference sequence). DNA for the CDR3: TGTGCCACCAGCAGAGCGGGAAGGGTAGGGGGGGGTCGAATCTACGAGCAGTACTTC. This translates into CATSRAGRVGGGRIYEQYF.

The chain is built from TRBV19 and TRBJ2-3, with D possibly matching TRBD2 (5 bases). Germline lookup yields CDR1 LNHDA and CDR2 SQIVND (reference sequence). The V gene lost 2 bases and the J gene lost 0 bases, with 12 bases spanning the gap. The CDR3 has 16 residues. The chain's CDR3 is CASSITPGGSTDTQYF. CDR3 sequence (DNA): TGTGCCAGTAGTATAACGCCGGGCGGGAGCACAGATACGCAGTATTTT.

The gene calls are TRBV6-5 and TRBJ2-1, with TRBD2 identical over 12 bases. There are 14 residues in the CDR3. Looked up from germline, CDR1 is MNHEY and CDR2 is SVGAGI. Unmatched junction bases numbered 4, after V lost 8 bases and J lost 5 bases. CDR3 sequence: CASRTSGGNNEQFF. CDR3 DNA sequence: TGTGCCAGCCGCACTAGCGGGGGGAACAATGAGCAGTTCTTC.

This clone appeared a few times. CDR3 residues: CASSLETGVGNTIYF. The CDR3 bases are TGCGCCAGCAGCTTGGAGACAGGGGTCGGAAACACCATATATTTT. The gene calls are TRBV5-1 and TRBJ1-3, with 8 bases lining up with TRBD1. V lost 0 bases and J lost 4; bases outside the gene matches: 3. This CDR3 is 15 amino acids long. Germline assignment: CDR1 SGHRS and CDR2 YFSETQ.

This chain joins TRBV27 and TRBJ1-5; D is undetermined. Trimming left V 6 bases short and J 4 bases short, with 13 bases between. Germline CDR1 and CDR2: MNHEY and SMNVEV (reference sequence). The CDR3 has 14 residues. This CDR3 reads CASRPRHGNQPQHF. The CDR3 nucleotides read TGTGCCAGCAGACCGAGACACGGAAATCAGCCCCAGCATTTT.

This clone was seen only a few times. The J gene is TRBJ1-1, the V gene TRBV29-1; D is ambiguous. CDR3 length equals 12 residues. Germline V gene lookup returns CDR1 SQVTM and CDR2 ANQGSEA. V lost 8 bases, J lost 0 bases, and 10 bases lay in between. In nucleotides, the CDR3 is TGCAGCCCTGGGAGAATGAACACTGAAGCTTTCTTT. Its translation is CSPGRMNTEAFF.

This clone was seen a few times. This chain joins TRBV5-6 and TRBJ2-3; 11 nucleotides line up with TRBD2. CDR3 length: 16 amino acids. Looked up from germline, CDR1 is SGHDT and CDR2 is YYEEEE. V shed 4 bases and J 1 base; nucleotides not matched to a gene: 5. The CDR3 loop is CASSPGTSGGTDTQYF. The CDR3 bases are TGTGCCAGCAGCCCTGGGACTAGCGGAGGCACAGATACGCAGTATTTT.

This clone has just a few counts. The CDR3 sequence: CASSLSSGANVLTF. DNA of the CDR3: TGTGCCAGCAGCTTGAGCTCTGGGGCCAACGTCCTGACTTTC. The J gene is TRBJ2-6, the V gene TRBV27; D gene ambiguous. V lost 6 bases to trimming and J lost 0 bases, with 6 bases between them. The CDR3 is 14 amino acids. Germline-derived CDR1 and CDR2 are MNHEY and SMNVEV (reference sequence). The variable domain in full, completed from reference TRBV27 and TRBJ2-6, reads EAQVTQNPRYLITVTGKKLTVTCSQNMNHEYMSWYRQDPGLGLRQIYYSMNVEVTDKGDVPEGYKVSRKEKRNFPLILESPSPNQTSLYFCASSLSSGANVLTFGAGSRLTVL.